This is a list of T cell receptor beta chains from one sample in a study of T cell changes during pregnancy in multiple sclerosis. TCRdb's copy holds only in-frame clones and misses some; the assay was immunoSEQ multiplex PCR. The top ten clones hold 1.3% to 1.5% of a sample with 55,000 to 70,000 clones, 92% of them seen once. The specimen comprised peripheral blood, sampled in the second trimester of pregnancy. These receptors all come from a female donor in good health, enrolled as a control in a pregnancy study. CDR3s include the opening cysteine and the closing phenylalanine or tryptophan. Fields, in order: D gene, clone size, V gene, CDR3 length, J gene, CDR3 DNA, CDR3 protein. The D gene is left open where the match is weak. Expanded clones are given a class, and other clones once, few, many or no size at all.

d_gene: NA; abundance: NA; v_gene: TRBV29-1; len: 13; j_gene: TRBJ1-1; CDR3nt: TGCAGCGTTGAAGGGCTGGGGGGTTATGAAGCTTTCTTT; CDR3aa: CSVEGLGGYEAFF
d_gene: TRBD2; abundance: NA; v_gene: TRBV7-3; len: 15; j_gene: TRBJ2-1; CDR3nt: TGTGCCAGCAGCTTGGGACTAGCCTCCTACAATGAGCAGTTCTTC; CDR3aa: CASSLGLASYNEQFF
d_gene: TRBD2; abundance: NA; v_gene: TRBV27; len: 16; j_gene: TRBJ2-7; CDR3nt: TGTGCCAGCAGTCTCGGACTAGCGGGTAATACGGTCGAGCAGTACTTC; CDR3aa: CASSLGLAGNTVEQYF
d_gene: NA; abundance: NA; v_gene: TRBV4-1; len: 16; j_gene: TRBJ1-4; CDR3nt: TGCGCCAGCAGCCAAGAGGAGACAGGAGTTAATGAAAAACTGTTTTTT; CDR3aa: CASSQEETGVNEKLFF
d_gene: NA; abundance: NA; v_gene: TRBV27; len: 13; j_gene: TRBJ1-3; CDR3nt: TGTGCCAGCATCCTACAGACCTTAAACACCATATATTTT; CDR3aa: CASILQTLNTIYF
d_gene: NA; abundance: NA; v_gene: TRBV4-1; len: 15; j_gene: TRBJ2-2; CDR3nt: TGCGCCAGCAGCCGGACACTGGAGAACACCGGGGAGCTGTTTTTT; CDR3aa: CASSRTLENTGELFF
d_gene: TRBD2; abundance: NA; v_gene: TRBV29-1; len: 15; j_gene: TRBJ2-3; CDR3nt: TGCAGCGTTGAGAGGCCTAGCGGGATCACAGATACGCAGTATTTT; CDR3aa: CSVERPSGITDTQYF
d_gene: NA; abundance: NA; v_gene: TRBV19; len: 16; j_gene: TRBJ1-2; CDR3nt: TGTGCCAGTAGCCCCACCGGGACACCCAAAACCTATGGCTACACCTTC; CDR3aa: CASSPTGTPKTYGYTF
d_gene: NA; abundance: NA; v_gene: TRBV4-1; len: 15; j_gene: TRBJ1-4; CDR3nt: TGCGCCAGCAGCCAAGCTGCGGGGGGGGGAGAAAAACTGTTTTTT; CDR3aa: CASSQAAGGGEKLFF
d_gene: TRBD1; abundance: NA; v_gene: TRBV6-6; len: 15; j_gene: TRBJ1-4; CDR3nt: TGTGCCAGCAGTGCCGGACAGGCAACTAATGAAAAACTGTTTTTT; CDR3aa: CASSAGQATNEKLFF
d_gene: TRBD2; abundance: NA; v_gene: TRBV5-4; len: 15; j_gene: TRBJ2-1; CDR3nt: TGTGCCAGCAGCTTGGTCAGCGGGGGGGACAATGAGCAGTTCTTC; CDR3aa: CASSLVSGGDNEQFF
d_gene: TRBD1; abundance: NA; v_gene: TRBV27; len: 16; j_gene: TRBJ1-2; CDR3nt: TGTGCCAGCAGTTTATCGATGGTTGGACAGGGATCTGGCTACACCTTC; CDR3aa: CASSLSMVGQGSGYTF
d_gene: NA; abundance: NA; v_gene: TRBV6-1; len: 14; j_gene: TRBJ1-3; CDR3nt: TGTGCCAGTGACAGGAGTCAGGGTGGAAACACCATATATTTT; CDR3aa: CASDRSQGGNTIYF
d_gene: TRBD2; abundance: NA; v_gene: TRBV5-1; len: 16; j_gene: TRBJ2-2; CDR3nt: TGCGCCAGCAGCTTAAGAGGGAGGGGGAACACCGGGGAGCTGTTTTTT; CDR3aa: CASSLRGRGNTGELFF
d_gene: TRBD1; abundance: NA; v_gene: TRBV7-2; len: 15; j_gene: TRBJ2-7; CDR3nt: TGTGCCAGCAGCTCGAGACAGGGGGCGCGGAACGAGCAGTACTTC; CDR3aa: CASSSRQGARNEQYF
d_gene: NA; abundance: NA; v_gene: TRBV11-3; len: 13; j_gene: TRBJ2-7; CDR3nt: TGTGCCAGCAGCTTAGAGGGCGGGTACGAGCAGTACTTC; CDR3aa: CASSLEGGYEQYF
d_gene: TRBD2; abundance: NA; v_gene: TRBV6-1; len: 15; j_gene: TRBJ2-3; CDR3nt: TGTGCCAGCAGTGAAAACGGGGGGGGCCCAGATACGCAGTATTTT; CDR3aa: CASSENGGGPDTQYF
d_gene: TRBD1; abundance: NA; v_gene: TRBV11-2; len: 15; j_gene: TRBJ1-2; CDR3nt: TGTGCCAGCAGCTTAACGACAGGGGGGGTGGAAGGCTACACCTTC; CDR3aa: CASSLTTGGVEGYTF
d_gene: TRBD2; abundance: NA; v_gene: TRBV18; len: 18; j_gene: TRBJ2-1; CDR3nt: TGTGCCAGCTCACCACCGCGGGGGACTAGCGGGAGTGAGAATGAGCAGTTCTTC; CDR3aa: CASSPPRGTSGSENEQFF
d_gene: NA; abundance: NA; v_gene: TRBV9; len: 13; j_gene: TRBJ2-1; CDR3nt: TGTGCCAGCAGCGTAGCTGTCTACAATGAGCAGTTCTTC; CDR3aa: CASSVAVYNEQFF
d_gene: TRBD1; abundance: NA; v_gene: TRBV27; len: 13; j_gene: TRBJ1-3; CDR3nt: TGTGCCAGCTCCACAGGGGATGGAAACACCATATATTTT; CDR3aa: CASSTGDGNTIYF
d_gene: NA; abundance: NA; v_gene: TRBV28; len: 13; j_gene: TRBJ1-2; CDR3nt: TGTGCCAGCAGTTTTGGGGGGGCGTTTGGCTACACCTTC; CDR3aa: CASSFGGAFGYTF
d_gene: NA; abundance: NA; v_gene: TRBV30; len: 15; j_gene: TRBJ1-2; CDR3nt: TGTGCCTGGAGTCTCCCGAGGGTTACTAACTATGGCTACACCTTC; CDR3aa: CAWSLPRVTNYGYTF
d_gene: TRBD1; abundance: NA; v_gene: TRBV9; len: 16; j_gene: TRBJ2-5; CDR3nt: TGTGCCAGCAGCGTCCGGGACAGACCGTATCAAGAGACCCAGTACTTC; CDR3aa: CASSVRDRPYQETQYF
d_gene: TRBD1; abundance: NA; v_gene: TRBV7-2; len: 16; j_gene: TRBJ1-5; CDR3nt: TGTGCCAGCAGGCGAGGGACAGGGGGTCCCAATCAGCCCCAGCATTTT; CDR3aa: CASRRGTGGPNQPQHF
d_gene: NA; abundance: NA; v_gene: TRBV6-1; len: 15; j_gene: TRBJ1-2; CDR3nt: TGTGCCAGCAGTGACCACCAACCACGCCGGTATGGCTACACCTTC; CDR3aa: CASSDHQPRRYGYTF
d_gene: NA; abundance: NA; v_gene: TRBV5-4; len: 17; j_gene: TRBJ2-2; CDR3nt: TGTGCCAGCAGCCCAAATTTAGGGGCCCTCGCCCCCGGGGAGCTGTTTTTT; CDR3aa: CASSPNLGALAPGELFF
d_gene: TRBD2; abundance: NA; v_gene: TRBV30; len: 13; j_gene: TRBJ2-5; CDR3nt: TGTGCCTCTCAGACTAGCATGAAGGAGACCCAGTACTTC; CDR3aa: CASQTSMKETQYF
d_gene: NA; abundance: few; v_gene: TRBV30; len: 14; j_gene: TRBJ1-1; CDR3nt: TGTGCCGCCTATCCGGACAGAGGGAACACTGAAGCTTTCTTT; CDR3aa: CAAYPDRGNTEAFF
d_gene: TRBD2; abundance: NA; v_gene: TRBV6-6; len: 16; j_gene: TRBJ2-1; CDR3nt: TGTGCCAGCAGTTACTCGCTAGCGGGAGTAAACAATGAGCAGTTCTTC; CDR3aa: CASSYSLAGVNNEQFF
d_gene: TRBD1; abundance: NA; v_gene: TRBV29-1; len: 14; j_gene: TRBJ2-1; CDR3nt: TGCAGCGTTGAGGGGACAGGGTGGGGCAATGAGCAGTTCTTC; CDR3aa: CSVEGTGWGNEQFF
d_gene: TRBD2; abundance: NA; v_gene: TRBV10-3; len: 13; j_gene: TRBJ2-1; CDR3nt: TGTGCCATCAGTGGCGGGAGCTACAATGAGCAGTTCTTC; CDR3aa: CAISGGSYNEQFF
d_gene: TRBD1; abundance: NA; v_gene: TRBV19; len: 15; j_gene: TRBJ1-5; CDR3nt: TGTGCCAGCCAAAGAAAACAGGGGGAGAGGCAGCCCCAGCATTTT; CDR3aa: CASQRKQGERQPQHF
d_gene: NA; abundance: NA; v_gene: TRBV6-1; len: 13; j_gene: TRBJ1-1; CDR3nt: TGTGCCAGCAGCAACCGGGAAAACACTGAAGCTTTCTTT; CDR3aa: CASSNRENTEAFF
d_gene: TRBD1; abundance: NA; v_gene: TRBV6-6; len: 14; j_gene: TRBJ2-7; CDR3nt: TGTGCCAGCAGTCAGGCCTACAGGGGGGAAGTGCAGTACTTC; CDR3aa: CASSQAYRGEVQYF
d_gene: NA; abundance: NA; v_gene: TRBV4-3; len: 15; j_gene: TRBJ1-1; CDR3nt: TGCGCCAGCAGCCAAGATGGGGAGGGGGACACTGAAGCTTTCTTT; CDR3aa: CASSQDGEGDTEAFF
d_gene: TRBD1; abundance: NA; v_gene: TRBV5-4; len: 14; j_gene: TRBJ1-2; CDR3nt: TGTGCCAGCAGCTCGACAGGGTCCTGGAGCGGCTACACCTTC; CDR3aa: CASSSTGSWSGYTF
d_gene: NA; abundance: once; v_gene: TRBV7-2; len: 13; j_gene: TRBJ2-1; CDR3nt: TGTGCCAGCAACAGACAGCTCTACAATGAGCAGTTCTTC; CDR3aa: CASNRQLYNEQFF
d_gene: TRBD2; abundance: once; v_gene: TRBV2; len: 16; j_gene: TRBJ2-1; CDR3nt: TGTGCCAGCAGCGACCGCGGGAGGGATTCCTACAATGAGCAGTTCTTC; CDR3aa: CASSDRGRDSYNEQFF